Listed here are 4 T cell receptor beta chains from one sample, sequenced in a study of T-cell reconstitution after alpha-beta-depleted transplantation in children. Library preparation (for TCRbeta) was performed with unique molecular identifiers. TCRdb used MiXCR to reprocess the PCR reads, holding one entry per CDR3 protein. The data hold about 980,000 distinct CDR3 sequences, with about 30% observed a single time. Sequencing used PBMCs, mostly from graft donor cells, obtained 360 days after TCRalphabeta/CD19-depleted stem cell transplant. These receptors came from a boy less than two years old who had a stem cell transplant for SCID, so the T cells may come from the graft donor.

This sequence joins TRBV3-1 and TRBJ1-3; D remains unclear. From germline, CDR1 is LGHDT and CDR2 YNNKEL (reference sequence). The ends were cut back, 1 base at V and 4 bases at J, with 11 bases in the middle. The CDR3 covers 15 residues. The CDR3 here is CASSQGGARGNTIYF. In nucleotides, the CDR3 is TGTGCCAGCAGCCAAGGTGGAGCGAGGGGAAACACCATATATTTT. Drawing the rest from reference TRBV3-1 and TRBJ1-3, the complete variable domain is DTAVSQTPKYLVTQMGNDKSIKCEQNLGHDTMYWYKQDSKKFLKIMFSYNNKELIINETVPNRFSPKSPDKAHLNLHINSLELGDSAVYFCASSQGGARGNTIYFGEGSWLTVV.

The chain carries TRBV20-1 and TRBJ2-3; 10 nucleotides line up with TRBD2. Germline V gene data show CDR1 as DFQATT and CDR2 as SNEGSKA (reference sequence). The CDR3 sequence is 14 residues long. The V segment lost 6 bases and the J segment 7 bases; nucleotides outside the gene matches: 10. The CDR3, as DNA: TGCAGTGCGATCCCTCTAGCGGGGGCCAATACGCAGTATTTT. Translated, it gives CSAIPLAGANTQYF.

This clonotype has a handful of counts. CDR3 in amino acids: CASSFSRINTGELFF. CDR3 sequence (DNA): TGTGCCAGCAGCTTTAGCAGGATAAACACCGGGGAGCTGTTTTTT. This sequence joins TRBV7-8 and TRBJ2-2; D is ambiguous. V lost 3 bases to trimming and J lost 2 bases, with 10 bases between them. Germline values: CDR1 SGHVS, CDR2 FQNEAQ. This CDR3 has 15 amino acids.

The chain employs TRBV2 and TRBJ1-2, with D hard to call. CDR1 is SNHLY and CDR2 is FYNNEI in the germline V gene. The V end was cut by 4 bases, the J end by 2 bases, with 11 bases between. The CDR3 is 14 residues long. In DNA form, the CDR3 reads TGTGCCAGCAGTGGGGAGAACGGAAACTATGGCTACACCTTC. Translation gives CASSGENGNYGYTF.